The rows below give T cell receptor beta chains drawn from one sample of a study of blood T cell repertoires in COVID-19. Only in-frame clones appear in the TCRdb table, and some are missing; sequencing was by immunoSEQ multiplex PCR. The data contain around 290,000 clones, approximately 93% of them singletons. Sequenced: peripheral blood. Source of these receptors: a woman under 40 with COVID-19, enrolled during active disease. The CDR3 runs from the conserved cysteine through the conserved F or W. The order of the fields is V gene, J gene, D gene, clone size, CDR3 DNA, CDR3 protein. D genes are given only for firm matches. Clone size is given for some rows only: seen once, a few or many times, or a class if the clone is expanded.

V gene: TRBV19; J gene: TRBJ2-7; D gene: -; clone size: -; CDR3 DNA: TGTGCCAGTAGTATAGCGTCCGACGAGGACTACGAGCAGTACTTC; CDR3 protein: CASSIASDEDYEQYF
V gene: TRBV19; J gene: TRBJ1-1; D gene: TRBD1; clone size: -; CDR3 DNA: TGTGCCAGTAGTCCGGGACAGAATGGGGAACAGGGGGCTTTCTTT; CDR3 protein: CASSPGQNGEQGAFF
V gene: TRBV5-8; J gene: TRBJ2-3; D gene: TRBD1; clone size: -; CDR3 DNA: TGTGCCAGCGACCCGACAGGGGGTTATGCAGATACGCAGTATTTT; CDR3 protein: CASDPTGGYADTQYF
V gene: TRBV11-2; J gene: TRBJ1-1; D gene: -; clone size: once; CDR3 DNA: TGTGCCAGCAGCTTAGGGACACGGAACACTGAAGCTTTCTTT; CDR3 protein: CASSLGTRNTEAFF
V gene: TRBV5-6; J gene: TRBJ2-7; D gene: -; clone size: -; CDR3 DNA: TGTGCCAGCAGCTTCGACAGGATCTCCTACGAGCAGTACTTC; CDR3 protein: CASSFDRISYEQYF
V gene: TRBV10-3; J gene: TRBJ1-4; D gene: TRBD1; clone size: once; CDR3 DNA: TGTGCCATCAACAACAGGGGCCCAGAAGAAAAACTGTTTTTT; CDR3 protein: CAINNRGPEEKLFF
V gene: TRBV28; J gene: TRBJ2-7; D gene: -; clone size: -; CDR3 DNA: TGTGCCAGCAGAAGAAGGGGGTTCCCGCAGTACTTC; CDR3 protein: CASRRRGFPQYF
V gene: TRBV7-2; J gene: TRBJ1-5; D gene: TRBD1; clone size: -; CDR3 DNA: TGTGCCAGCAGCTTATACGCTACAGGGGACAATCAGCCCCAGCATTTT; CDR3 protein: CASSLYATGDNQPQHF
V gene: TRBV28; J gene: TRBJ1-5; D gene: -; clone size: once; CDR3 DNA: TGTGCCAGCAGTCCTACAGGGTTCAATCAGCCCCAGCATTTT; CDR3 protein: CASSPTGFNQPQHF
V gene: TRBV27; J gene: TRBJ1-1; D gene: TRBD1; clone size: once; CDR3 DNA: TGTGCCAGCAGCTTAACAGGGGGTGGATTCACTGAAGCTTTCTTT; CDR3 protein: CASSLTGGGFTEAFF
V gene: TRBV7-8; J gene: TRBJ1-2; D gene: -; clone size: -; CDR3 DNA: TGTGCCAGCAGCTTATACGGGAACTATGGCTACACCTTC; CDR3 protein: CASSLYGNYGYTF
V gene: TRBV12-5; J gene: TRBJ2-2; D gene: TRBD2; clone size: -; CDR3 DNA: TGTGCTAGTGGCAAAACATCCGGGACTAGCGGGAGTAAGAGCACCGGGGAGCTGTTTTTT; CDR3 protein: CASGKTSGTSGSKSTGELFF
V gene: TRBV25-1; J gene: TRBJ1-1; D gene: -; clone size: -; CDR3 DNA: TGTGCCAGCAGCCGTGACGGCAGAGGAGACACTGAAGCTTTCTTT; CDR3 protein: CASSRDGRGDTEAFF
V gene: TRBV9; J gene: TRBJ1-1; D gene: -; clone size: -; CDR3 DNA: TGTGCCAGCAGCACTAACAGGGAAAAGGACACTGAAGCTTTCTTT; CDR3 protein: CASSTNREKDTEAFF
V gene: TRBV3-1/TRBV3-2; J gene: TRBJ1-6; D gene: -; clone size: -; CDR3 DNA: TGTGCCAGCTCGTTCGAAGGCAGGGCCCTCTCCTATAATTCACCCCTCCACTTT; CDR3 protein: CASSFEGRALSYNSPLHF
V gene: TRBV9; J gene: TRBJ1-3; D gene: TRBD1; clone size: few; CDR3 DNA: TGTGCCAGCAGCGTGGGGACAGTTGACTCTGGAAACACCATATATTTT; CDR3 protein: CASSVGTVDSGNTIYF
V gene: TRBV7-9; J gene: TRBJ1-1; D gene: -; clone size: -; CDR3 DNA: TGTGCCAGCAGCTTTCCGGACACTGAAGCTTTCTTT; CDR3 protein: CASSFPDTEAFF
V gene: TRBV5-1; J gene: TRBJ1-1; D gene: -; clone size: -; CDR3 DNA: TGCGCCAGCAGCGCGGGACGAGGGCCCCCGCTAACTGAAGCTTTCTTT; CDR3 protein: CASSAGRGPPLTEAFF
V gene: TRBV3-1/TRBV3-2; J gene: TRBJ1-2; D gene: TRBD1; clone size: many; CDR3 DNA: TGTGCCAGCAGCCCCACGGACAGGGGCACCTATGGCTACACCTTC; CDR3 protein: CASSPTDRGTYGYTF
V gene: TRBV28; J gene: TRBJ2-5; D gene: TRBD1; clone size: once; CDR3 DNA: TGTGCCAGCAGTATTCCGACAGGGGTTTTGAGGGCCCAGTACTTC; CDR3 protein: CASSIPTGVLRAQYF
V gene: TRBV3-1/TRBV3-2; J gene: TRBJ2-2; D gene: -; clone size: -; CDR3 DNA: TGTGCCAGCAGCCAAGGCGGAGGAACCGGGGAGCTGTTTTTT; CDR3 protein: CASSQGGGTGELFF
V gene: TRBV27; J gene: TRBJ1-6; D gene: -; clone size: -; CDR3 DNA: TGTGCCAGCAGTCCTGCCGGGAGCGTGAGTTCACCCCTCCACTTT; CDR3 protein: CASSPAGSVSSPLHF
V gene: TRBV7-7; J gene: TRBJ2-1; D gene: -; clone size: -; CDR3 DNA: TGTGCCAGCAGCTTTGAGGCCGCCTCCTACAATGAGCAGTTCTTC; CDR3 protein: CASSFEAASYNEQFF
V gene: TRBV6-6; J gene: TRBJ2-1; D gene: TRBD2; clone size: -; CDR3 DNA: TGTGCCAGCAGTTACGGCCTAGCGGGAGGTAATGAGCAGTTCTTC; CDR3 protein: CASSYGLAGGNEQFF
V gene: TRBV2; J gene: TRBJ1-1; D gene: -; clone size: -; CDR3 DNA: TGTGCCAGCAGTGAGGGGGGGAACACTGAAGCTTTCTTT; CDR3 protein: CASSEGGNTEAFF
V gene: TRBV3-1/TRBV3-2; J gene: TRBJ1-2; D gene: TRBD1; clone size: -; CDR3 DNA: TGTGCCAGCAGCCAAGCACAGGGGGCGGGGGGCTACACCTTC; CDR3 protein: CASSQAQGAGGYTF
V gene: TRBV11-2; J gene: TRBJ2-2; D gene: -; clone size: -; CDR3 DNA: TGTGCCAGCAGCTTAGAAAGGGTTGGAGGCGGGGAGCTGTTTTTT; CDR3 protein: CASSLERVGGGELFF
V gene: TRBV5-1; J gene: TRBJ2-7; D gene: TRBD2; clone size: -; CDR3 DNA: TGCGCCAGCAGCTTCTATAGCGCGGGAGGACCGCTAGACGAGCAGTACTTC; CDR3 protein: CASSFYSAGGPLDEQYF
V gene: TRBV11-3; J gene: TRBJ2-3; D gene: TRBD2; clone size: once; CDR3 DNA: TGTGCCAGCAGCAGCAATTTAGCGGGAAGGTCAGATACGCAGTATTTT; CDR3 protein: CASSSNLAGRSDTQYF
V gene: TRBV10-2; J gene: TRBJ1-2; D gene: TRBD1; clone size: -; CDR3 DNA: TGCGCCAGCAGTGGACAGGGACGCATCTACACCTTC; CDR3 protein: CASSGQGRIYTF
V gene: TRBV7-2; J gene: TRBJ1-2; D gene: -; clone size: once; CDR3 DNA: TGTGCCAGCAGCTTTTCTGACTATGGCTACACCTTC; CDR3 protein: CASSFSDYGYTF
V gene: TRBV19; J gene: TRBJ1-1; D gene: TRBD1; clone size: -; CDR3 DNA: TGTGCCAGTAGTCCGACCACAACAGGGGGCTACACTGAAGCTTTCTTT; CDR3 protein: CASSPTTTGGYTEAFF
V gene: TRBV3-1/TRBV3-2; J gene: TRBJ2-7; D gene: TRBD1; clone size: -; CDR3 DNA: TGTGCCAGCAGCCGGCAGGGACAGGGGGCTGGGGAGCAGTACTTC; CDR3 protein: CASSRQGQGAGEQYF
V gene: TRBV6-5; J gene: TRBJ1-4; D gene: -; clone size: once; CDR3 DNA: TGTGCCAGCACCTCCGGGGGGCTAGAGGAAAAACTGTTTTTT; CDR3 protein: CASTSGGLEEKLFF
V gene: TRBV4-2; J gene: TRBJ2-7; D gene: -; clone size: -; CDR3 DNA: TGTGCCAGCAGCGTCGCGACAGACTTCGAGCAGTACTTC; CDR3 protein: CASSVATDFEQYF
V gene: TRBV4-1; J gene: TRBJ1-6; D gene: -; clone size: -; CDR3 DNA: TGCGCCAGCAGCCAAGAGGACAGTCGGCCGGGGAATTCACCCCTCCACTTT; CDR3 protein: CASSQEDSRPGNSPLHF
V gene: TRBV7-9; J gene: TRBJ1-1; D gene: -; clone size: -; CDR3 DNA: TGTGCCAGCCGCTATACGGGGGTCGGTGAAGCTTTCTTT; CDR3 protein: CASRYTGVGEAFF